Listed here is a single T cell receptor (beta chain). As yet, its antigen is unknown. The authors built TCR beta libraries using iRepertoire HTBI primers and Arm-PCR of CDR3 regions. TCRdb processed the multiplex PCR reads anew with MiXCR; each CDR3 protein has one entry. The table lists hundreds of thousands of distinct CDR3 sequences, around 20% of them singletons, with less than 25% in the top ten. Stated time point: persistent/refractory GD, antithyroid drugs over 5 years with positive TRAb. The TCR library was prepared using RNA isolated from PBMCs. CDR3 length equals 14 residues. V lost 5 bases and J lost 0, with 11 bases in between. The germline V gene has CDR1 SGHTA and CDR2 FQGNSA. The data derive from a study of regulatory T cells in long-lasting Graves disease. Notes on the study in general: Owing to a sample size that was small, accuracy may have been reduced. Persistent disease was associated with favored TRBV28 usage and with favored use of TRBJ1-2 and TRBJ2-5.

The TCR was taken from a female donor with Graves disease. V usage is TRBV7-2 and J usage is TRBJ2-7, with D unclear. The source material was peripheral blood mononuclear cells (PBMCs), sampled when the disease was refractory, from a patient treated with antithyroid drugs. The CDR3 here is CASSLTDVSYEQYF. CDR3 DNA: TGTGCCAGCAGCCTGACCGACGTCTCCTACGAGCAGTACTTC. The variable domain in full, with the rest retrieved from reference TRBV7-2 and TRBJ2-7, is GAGVSQSPSNKVTEKGKDVELRCDPISGHTALYWYRQSLGQGLEFLIYFQGNSAPDKSGLPSDRFSAERTGGSVSTLTIQRTQQEDSAVYLCASSLTDVSYEQYFGPGTRLTVT.